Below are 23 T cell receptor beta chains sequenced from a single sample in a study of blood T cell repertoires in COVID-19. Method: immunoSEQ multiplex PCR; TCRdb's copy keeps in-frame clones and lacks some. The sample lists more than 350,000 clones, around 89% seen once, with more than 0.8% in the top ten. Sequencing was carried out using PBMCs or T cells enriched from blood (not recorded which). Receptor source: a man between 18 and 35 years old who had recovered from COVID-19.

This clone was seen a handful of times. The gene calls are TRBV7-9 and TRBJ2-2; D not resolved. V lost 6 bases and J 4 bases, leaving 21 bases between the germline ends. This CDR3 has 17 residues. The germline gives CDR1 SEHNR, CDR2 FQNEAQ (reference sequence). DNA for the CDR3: TGTGCCAGCAGGCCTCGACTTAAAACTGCTATCACCGGGGAGCTGTTTTTT. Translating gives CASRPRLKTAITGELFF.

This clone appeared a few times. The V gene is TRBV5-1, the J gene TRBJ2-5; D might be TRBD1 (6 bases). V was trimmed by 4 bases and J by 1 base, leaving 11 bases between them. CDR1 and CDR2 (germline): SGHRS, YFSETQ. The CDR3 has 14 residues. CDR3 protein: CASSPGQSQETQYF. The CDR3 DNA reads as TGCGCCAGCAGCCCTGGACAGAGCCAAGAGACCCAGTACTTC.

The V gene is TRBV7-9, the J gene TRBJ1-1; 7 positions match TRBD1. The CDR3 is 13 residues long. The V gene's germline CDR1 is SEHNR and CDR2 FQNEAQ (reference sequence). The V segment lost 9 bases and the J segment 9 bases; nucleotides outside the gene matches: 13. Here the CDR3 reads CASTRTGEGKAFF. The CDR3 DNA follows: TGTGCCAGTACTAGGACAGGTGAGGGAAAAGCTTTCTTT.

This CDR3 reads CASSFPLTSGETDTQYF. The CDR3 coding sequence is TGTGCCAGCAGCTTTCCACTGACTAGCGGGGAGACGGATACGCAGTATTTT. This sequence joins TRBV7-2 and TRBJ2-3; 11 nucleotides align to TRBD2. Germline CDR1 SGHTA, CDR2 FQGNSA. Trimming removed 3 bases from V and 6 bases from J; junction bases left unmatched: 11. The CDR3 length is 17 residues. The variable domain in full, with the rest retrieved from reference TRBV7-2 and TRBJ2-3, is GAGVSQSPSNKVTEKGKDVELRCDPISGHTALYWYRQSLGQGLEFLIYFQGNSAPDKSGLPSDRFSAERTGGSVSTLTIQRTQQEDSAVYLCASSFPLTSGETDTQYFGPGTRLTVL.

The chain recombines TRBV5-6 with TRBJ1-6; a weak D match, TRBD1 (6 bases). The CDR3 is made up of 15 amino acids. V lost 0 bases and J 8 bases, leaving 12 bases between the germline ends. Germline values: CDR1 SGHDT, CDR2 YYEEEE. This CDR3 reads CASSLGAGVYSPLHF. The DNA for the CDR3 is TGTGCCAGCAGCTTGGGGGCAGGGGTTTATTCACCCCTCCACTTT.

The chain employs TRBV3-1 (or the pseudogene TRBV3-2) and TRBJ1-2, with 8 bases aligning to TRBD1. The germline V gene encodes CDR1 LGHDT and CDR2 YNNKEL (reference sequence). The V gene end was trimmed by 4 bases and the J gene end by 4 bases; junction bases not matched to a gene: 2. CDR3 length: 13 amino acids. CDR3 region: CASSPGQGYGYTF. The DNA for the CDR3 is TGTGCCAGCAGCCCAGGACAGGGCTATGGCTACACCTTC.

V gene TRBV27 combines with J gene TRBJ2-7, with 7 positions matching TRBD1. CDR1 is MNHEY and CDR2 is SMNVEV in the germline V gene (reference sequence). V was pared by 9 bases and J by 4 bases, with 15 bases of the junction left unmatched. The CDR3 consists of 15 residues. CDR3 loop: CASSLQGFRGYEQYF. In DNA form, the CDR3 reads TGTGCCAGTTCCTTACAGGGGTTCAGGGGATACGAGCAGTACTTC.

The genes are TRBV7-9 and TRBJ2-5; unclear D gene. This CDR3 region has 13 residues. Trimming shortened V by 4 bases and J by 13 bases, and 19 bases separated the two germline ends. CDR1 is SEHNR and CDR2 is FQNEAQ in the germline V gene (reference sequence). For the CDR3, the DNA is TGTGCCAGCAGCTCCATTGTTACACTTTCGGGGTACTTC. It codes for CASSSIVTLSGYF.

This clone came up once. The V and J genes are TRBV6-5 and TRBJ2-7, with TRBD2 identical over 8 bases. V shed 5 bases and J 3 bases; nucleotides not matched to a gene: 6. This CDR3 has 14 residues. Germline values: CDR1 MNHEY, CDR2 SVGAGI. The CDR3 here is CASSRGLEGYEQYF. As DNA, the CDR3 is TGTGCCAGCAGTAGGGGACTAGAGGGCTACGAGCAGTACTTC.

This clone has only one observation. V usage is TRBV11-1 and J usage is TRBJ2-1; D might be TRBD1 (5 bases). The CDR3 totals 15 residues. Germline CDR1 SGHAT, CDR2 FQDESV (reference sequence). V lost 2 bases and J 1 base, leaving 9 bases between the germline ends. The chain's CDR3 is CASSLRQLSYNEQFF. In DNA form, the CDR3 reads TGTGCCAGCAGCTTACGACAGCTTTCCTACAATGAGCAGTTCTTC.

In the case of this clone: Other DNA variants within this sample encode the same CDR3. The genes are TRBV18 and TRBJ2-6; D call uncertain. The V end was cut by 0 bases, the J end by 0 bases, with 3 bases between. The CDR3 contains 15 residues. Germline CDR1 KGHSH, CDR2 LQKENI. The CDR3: CASSPPRSGANVLTF. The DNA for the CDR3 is TGTGCCAGCTCACCACCTCGCTCTGGGGCCAACGTCCTGACTTTC.

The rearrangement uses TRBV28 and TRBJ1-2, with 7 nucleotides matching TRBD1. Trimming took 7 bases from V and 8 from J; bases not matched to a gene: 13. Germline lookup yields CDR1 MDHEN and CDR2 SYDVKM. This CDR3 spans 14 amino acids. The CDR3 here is CASIIPGGGRGYTF. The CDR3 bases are TGTGCCAGCATCATACCAGGGGGAGGACGAGGCTACACCTTC.

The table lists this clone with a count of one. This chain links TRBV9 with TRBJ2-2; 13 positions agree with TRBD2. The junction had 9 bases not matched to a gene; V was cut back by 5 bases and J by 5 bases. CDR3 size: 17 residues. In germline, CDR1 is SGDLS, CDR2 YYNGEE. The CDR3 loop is CASSLGLAGARTGELFF. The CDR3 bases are TGTGCCAGCAGTCTTGGACTAGCGGGGGCGAGGACCGGGGAGCTGTTTTTT.

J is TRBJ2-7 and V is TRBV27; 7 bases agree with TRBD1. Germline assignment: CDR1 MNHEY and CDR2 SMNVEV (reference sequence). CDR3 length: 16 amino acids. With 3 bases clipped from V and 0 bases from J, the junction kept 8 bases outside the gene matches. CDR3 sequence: CASSLSPGQYSYEQYF. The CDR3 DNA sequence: TGTGCCAGCAGTTTGTCTCCGGGACAGTACTCCTACGAGCAGTACTTC.

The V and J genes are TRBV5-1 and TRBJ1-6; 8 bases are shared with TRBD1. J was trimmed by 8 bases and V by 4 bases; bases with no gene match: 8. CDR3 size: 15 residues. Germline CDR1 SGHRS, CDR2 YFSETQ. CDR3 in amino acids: CASSLRTGLDSPLHF. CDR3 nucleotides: TGCGCCAGCAGCCTACGGACAGGGTTGGATTCACCCCTCCACTTT.

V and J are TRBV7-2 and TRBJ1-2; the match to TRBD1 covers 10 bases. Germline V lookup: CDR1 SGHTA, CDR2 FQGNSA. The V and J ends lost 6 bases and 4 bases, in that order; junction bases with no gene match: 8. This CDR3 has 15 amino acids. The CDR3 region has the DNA TGTGCCAGCAGTCCTGACAGGGGGCGCGCCTATGGCTACACCTTC. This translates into CASSPDRGRAYGYTF. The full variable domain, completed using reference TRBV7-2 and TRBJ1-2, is GAGVSQSPSNKVTEKGKDVELRCDPISGHTALYWYRQSLGQGLEFLIYFQGNSAPDKSGLPSDRFSAERTGGSVSTLTIQRTQQEDSAVYLCASSPDRGRAYGYTFGSGTRLTVV.

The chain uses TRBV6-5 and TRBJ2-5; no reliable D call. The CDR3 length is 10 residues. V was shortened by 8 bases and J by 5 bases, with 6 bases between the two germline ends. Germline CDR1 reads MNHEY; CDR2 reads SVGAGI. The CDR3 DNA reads TGTGCCAGCGGCGGCGAGACCCAGTACTTC. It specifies CASGGETQYF.

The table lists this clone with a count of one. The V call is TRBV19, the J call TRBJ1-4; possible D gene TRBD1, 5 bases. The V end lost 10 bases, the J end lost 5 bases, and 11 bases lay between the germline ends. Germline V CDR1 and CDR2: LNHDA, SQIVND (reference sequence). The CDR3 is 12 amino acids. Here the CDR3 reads CATAGWNEKLFF. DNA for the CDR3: TGTGCCACCGCAGGGTGGAATGAAAAACTGTTTTTT.

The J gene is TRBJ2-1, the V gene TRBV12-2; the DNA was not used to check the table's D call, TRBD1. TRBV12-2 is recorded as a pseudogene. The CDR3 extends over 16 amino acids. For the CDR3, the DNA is TGTGCAAGTCGCTTAGTTGGACAGAGGATTTACAATGAGCAGTTCTTC. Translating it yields CASRLVGQRIYNEQFF.

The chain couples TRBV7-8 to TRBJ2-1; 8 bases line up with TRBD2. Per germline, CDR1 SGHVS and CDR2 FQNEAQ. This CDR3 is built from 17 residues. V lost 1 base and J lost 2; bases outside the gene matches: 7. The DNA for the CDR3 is TGTGCCAGCAGCTTAGTTGCAACTAGCGGCACCTACAATGAGCAGTTCTTC. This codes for CASSLVATSGTYNEQFF.

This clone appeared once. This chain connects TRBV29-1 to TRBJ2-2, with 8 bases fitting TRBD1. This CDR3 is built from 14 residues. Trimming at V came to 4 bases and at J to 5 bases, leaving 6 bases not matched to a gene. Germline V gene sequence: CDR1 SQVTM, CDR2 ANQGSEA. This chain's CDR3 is CSVGTGPGTGELFF. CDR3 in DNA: TGCAGCGTTGGGACAGGGCCGGGAACCGGGGAGCTGTTTTTT.

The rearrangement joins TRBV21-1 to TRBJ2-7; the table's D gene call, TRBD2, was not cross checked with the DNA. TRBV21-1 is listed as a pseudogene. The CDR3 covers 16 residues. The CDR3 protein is CASSFSGINQSYEQYF. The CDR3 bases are TGTGCCAGCAGTTTTAGCGGGATCAACCAATCCTACGAGCAGTACTTC.

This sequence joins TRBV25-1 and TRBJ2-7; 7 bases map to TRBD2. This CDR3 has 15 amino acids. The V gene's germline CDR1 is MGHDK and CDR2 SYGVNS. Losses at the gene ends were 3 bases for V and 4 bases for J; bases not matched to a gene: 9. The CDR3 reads CASSDPGLTAYEQYF. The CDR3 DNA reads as TGTGCCAGCAGTGATCCGGGACTAACGGCGTACGAGCAGTACTTC.